This T cell receptor (beta chain) is drawn from a study of graft-versus-host responses after intestinal transplantation. About the study: The transplants performed in recipients were multivisceral, liver-intestinal, or isolated intestinal. Induction with anti-thymocyte globulin, then tacrolimus and steroids for about 3 years, was given to all recipients. Study findings and constraints: Recipient marrow showed GvH clones, some seen first in ileum or blood. Maximum circulating GvH clone levels tracked with early post-transplant HvG decreases.

Of note for this clone: As yet, its antigen is unknown.

Libraries were prepared by immunoSEQ multiplex PCR; TCRdb keeps only in-frame clonotypes and omits some of them. The sample has some 90,000 clones, just under 95% seen once. The clonotype was recovered from a human donor who was the organ donor for an intestinal transplant. This material consisted of unstimulated CD8+ T cells sorted from spleen or lymph node cells, taken before transplant.

The CDR3 loop is CASSVDGTPREQYF. DNA of the CDR3: TGTGCCAGCAGCGTAGACGGAACTCCTAGGGAGCAGTACTTC. V is TRBV9 and J is TRBJ2-7; D is unresolved. V lost 0 bases and J lost 7, with 14 bases in between. The CDR3 is made up of 14 amino acids. Germline values: CDR1 SGDLS, CDR2 YYNGEE.